The 25 T cell receptor beta chains below come from one sample, sequenced in a study of T cell clonality in common variable immunodeficiency. Sequencing used immunoSEQ multiplex PCR; TCRdb keeps in-frame clones, though not all of them. This sample comprises approximately 60,000 clones, none seen once only. The sequenced material came from peripheral blood mononuclear cells. Receptors were obtained from a person aged 18 to 75 in good health.

The table lists this clone with many counts. CDR3 DNA, as far as it was read: TGCGCCAGCAGCTTGGATCACTCGAACACTGAA. Protein: CASSLDHSNTE. From start to end, the CDR3 is CASSLDHSNTEAFF. The chain carries TRBV5-1 and TRBJ1-1; D unclear. The read halts 3 residues ahead of the CDR3 end, with the missing end drawn from the germline J gene. The ends were cut back, 0 bases at V and 1 base at J, with 7 bases in the middle. The CDR3 length is 14 residues. The germline V gene has CDR1 SGHRS and CDR2 YFSETQ. Combining the CDR3 with reference TRBV5-1 and TRBJ1-1 gives the whole variable domain KAGVTQTPRYLIKTRGQQVTLSCSPISGHRSVSWYQQTPGQGLQFLFEYFSETQRNKGNFPGRFSGRQFSNSRSEMNVSTLELGDSALYLCASSLDHSNTEAFFGQGTRLTVV.

In this sample, this clone turned up many times. The read falls 3 residues short of the CDR3 end, and the missing part is taken from the germline J gene. V is TRBV2 and J is TRBJ2-5; 11 nucleotides align to TRBD1. The CDR3 sequence is 15 residues long. V shed 4 bases, J shed 3 bases, and the junction held 4 bases outside the gene matches. Looked up from germline, CDR1 is SNHLY and CDR2 is FYNNEI. CDR3 DNA, as far as it was read: TGTGCCAGCAGTGGGGACAGGGGGTATGAAGAGACC. Translation: CASSGDRGYEET. The entire CDR3 protein is CASSGDRGYEETQYF. Based on the CDR3 plus reference TRBV2 and TRBJ2-5, the full variable domain is EPEVTQTPSHQVTQMGQEVILRCVPISNHLYFYWYRQILGQKVEFLVSFYNNEISEKSEIFDDQFSVERPDGSNFTLKIRSTKLEDSAMYFCASSGDRGYEETQYFGPGTRLLVL.

This clone was seen repeatedly, ten times or more. Read coverage stops 3 residues before the CDR3 terminus; the germline J gene supplies the remainder. The chain recombines TRBV19 with TRBJ2-5; 7 bases line up with TRBD1. The CDR3 is 13 amino acids. Losses at the gene ends were 6 bases for V and 3 bases for J; bases not matched to a gene: 4. Germline CDR1 reads LNHDA; CDR2 reads SQIVND (reference sequence). Incomplete CDR3 DNA: TGTGCCAGTAGCGTCAGGGGGAAAGAGACC. Translated: CASSVRGKET. The CDR3 in its entirety is CASSVRGKETQYF. The full variable domain, rest sourced from reference TRBV19 and TRBJ2-5, is DGGITQSPKYLFRKEGQNVTLSCEQNLNHDAMYWYRQDPGQGLRLIYYSQIVNDFQKGDIAEGYSVSREKKESFPLTVTSAQKNPTAFYLCASSVRGKETQYFGPGTRLLVL.

This clone occurred many times. The read finishes 3 residues shy of the CDR3 end, and the germline J gene is used to complete it. The V gene is TRBV12-3 or TRBV12-4, the J gene TRBJ2-7, with D possibly TRBD1 on 5 matching bases. Trimming cost V 1 base and J 3 bases, with 7 bases left between them. CDR3 size: 13 residues. The CDR3: CASSLGQGYEQYF. The CDR3 DNA, read in part, is TGTGCCAGCAGTTTAGGGCAGGGCTACGAG.

This clone was counted ten times or more. The CDR3 end falls 3 residues outside the read, so it is completed with the germline J gene. The rearrangement uses TRBV7-2 and TRBJ1-2; the D gene is possibly TRBD1 (6 bases). Germline V CDR1 and CDR2: SGHTA, FQGNSA. This CDR3 region has 13 residues. The V gene lost 5 bases and the J gene lost 6 bases, with 13 bases spanning the gap. The CDR3: CASSPSRDNGYTF. The sequenced CDR3 bases are TGTGCCAGCAGCCCATCCCGGGACAATGGC.

In its sample, this clone was seen many times. CDR3 loop: CASSLGGFGTTGEKLFF. The CDR3 bases that were read are TGTGCCAGCAGCTTAGGCGGTTTTGGGACTACAGGGGAAAAA. This chain joins TRBV7-6 and TRBJ1-4, with a weak D call TRBD1 (6 bases). The CDR3 goes on 3 residues after the read ends, and that part is filled in from the germline J gene. Germline assignment: CDR1 SGHVS and CDR2 FNYEAQ. The ends were cut back, 1 base at V and 8 bases at J, with 20 bases in the middle. The length of the CDR3 is 17 residues.

This clone was seen repeatedly, ten times or more. The sequenced fragment ends 3 residues before the CDR3 boundary, so the rest is inferred from the germline J gene. The V and J genes are TRBV5-1 and TRBJ1-1; D remains unclear. This CDR3 is built from 14 residues. V lost 0 bases, J lost 3 bases, and 9 bases lay in between. In germline, CDR1 is SGHRS, CDR2 YFSETQ. The chain's CDR3 is CASSLAVGDTEAFF. The CDR3 bases that were read are TGCGCCAGCAGCTTGGCCGTCGGGGACACTGAA.

This clone was observed at least ten times. The CDR3 end falls 3 residues outside the read, so it is completed with the germline J gene. The rearrangement links TRBV14 to TRBJ2-2; D call uncertain. CDR3 size: 14 residues. The ends were cut back, 0 bases at V and 5 bases at J, with 7 bases in the middle. The germline V gene encodes CDR1 SGHDN and CDR2 FVKESK. The DNA read from the CDR3 is TGTGCCAGCAGCCAAGACAGCAGGACCGGGGAG. This codes for CASSQDSRTGE. The whole CDR3 protein reads CASSQDSRTGELFF.

This clone was observed a handful of times. The sequenced fragment ends 3 residues before the CDR3 boundary, so the rest is inferred from the germline J gene. The chain combines TRBV19 with TRBJ1-1; the D gene is possibly TRBD1 (5 bases). The CDR3 runs 15 residues. Trimming took 1 base from V and 1 from J, leaving 10 bases between them. From germline, CDR1 is LNHDA and CDR2 SQIVND (reference sequence). Incomplete CDR3 DNA: TGTGCCAGTAGTATAGGGCGGACAAGGAACACTGAA. Translated: CASSIGRTRNTE. The full CDR3 protein is CASSIGRTRNTEAFF.

This clone was seen ten or more times. The sequenced fragment ends 3 residues before the CDR3 boundary, so the rest is inferred from the germline J gene. The V gene is TRBV30, the J gene TRBJ2-3; unclear D gene. The germline CDR1 and CDR2 sequences are GTSNPN and SVGIG (reference sequence). With 0 bases removed from V and 6 bases from J, the gap between germline ends came to 19 bases. The CDR3 extends over 16 amino acids. The CDR3 region is CAWSVESTPPVDTQYF. CDR3 bases read: TGTGCCTGGAGTGTAGAAAGTACCCCCCCGGTGGATACG.

This clone was recorded at least ten times. The CDR3 end falls 3 residues outside the read, so it is completed with the germline J gene. V and J are TRBV4-1 and TRBJ1-2; D remains ambiguous. There are 15 residues in the CDR3. Germline CDR1 and CDR2: MGHRA and YSYEKL. V was cut by 0 bases and J by 4 bases, with 12 bases left in between. CDR3 bases read: TGCGCCAGCAGCCAAGAGTTTCGTTCGGGCTATGGC. Protein sequence: CASSQEFRSGYG. The entire CDR3 protein reads CASSQEFRSGYGYTF.

This clone was seen many times. Read coverage stops 3 residues before the CDR3 terminus; the germline J gene supplies the remainder. This chain uses TRBV6-2 or TRBV6-3 with TRBJ2-1, with 7 bases fitting TRBD1. This CDR3 is 15 amino acids long. The junction had 6 bases not matched to a gene; V was cut back by 4 bases and J by 3 bases. The germline V gene encodes CDR1 MNHEY and CDR2 SVGEGT. The CDR3 region is CASSSDRRFYNEQFF. The DNA read from the CDR3 is TGTGCCAGCAGTTCGGACAGGCGATTCTACAATGAG.

This clone was seen repeatedly, ten times or more. The part of the CDR3 DNA that was read is TGTGCCAGCAGCTTCGGGACAGCCGCTAACTATGGC. As protein: CASSFGTAANYG. The full CDR3 is CASSFGTAANYGYTF. J is TRBJ1-2 and V is TRBV7-2; 7 nucleotides agree with TRBD1. The read is 3 residues too short to cover the CDR3 end, so that end is filled in from the germline J gene. J lost 0 bases, V lost 3 bases, and 4 bases had no gene match. Germline V gives CDR1 SGHTA, CDR2 FQGNSA. The CDR3 is made up of 15 amino acids. Variable domain in full (rest from reference TRBV7-2 and TRBJ1-2): GAGVSQSPSNKVTEKGKDVELRCDPISGHTALYWYRQSLGQGLEFLIYFQGNSAPDKSGLPSDRFSAERTGGSVSTLTIQRTQQEDSAVYLCASSFGTAANYGYTFGSGTRLTVV.

The table lists this clone with many counts. The read comes to an end 3 residues before the CDR3 does, leaving the germline J gene to fill in the end. The rearrangement links TRBV6-2 or TRBV6-3 to TRBJ2-3; maybe TRBD2 (5 bases). The ends were cut back, 4 bases at V and 0 bases at J, with 5 bases in the middle. The CDR3 spans 13 residues. Germline CDR1 MNHEY, CDR2 SVGEGT. CDR3 sequence reads: CASSSGSTDTQYF. CDR3 DNA, as far as it was read: TGTGCCAGCAGTTCGGGGAGCACAGATACG.

This clone was recorded many times. Read sequence stops 3 residues before the CDR3 end, and the germline J gene provides the missing end. This chain links TRBV20-1 with TRBJ1-1; TRBD1 matches 8 bases. The germline V gene encodes CDR1 DFQATT and CDR2 SNEGSKA (reference sequence). The CDR3 extends over 14 amino acids. The V gene end was trimmed by 6 bases and the J gene end by 6 bases; junction bases not matched to a gene: 12. The sequenced part of the CDR3 DNA is TGCAGTGCCCCTGCCCGGACAGGGTTGGCTGAA. Translation: CSAPARTGLAE. The entire CDR3 reads CSAPARTGLAEAFF.

There are many counts of this clone. The missing CDR3 end, 3 residues past where the read stops, is filled in from the germline J gene. This rearrangement joins TRBV24-1 to TRBJ2-3; D might be TRBD2 (6 bases). CDR1 KGHDR and CDR2 SFDVKD come from the germline V gene. V was cut by 5 bases and J by 5 bases, with 19 bases left in between. This CDR3 is 16 amino acids long. The chain's CDR3 is CATSAPGELAGDTQYF. The DNA read from the CDR3 is TGTGCCACCAGTGCCCCGGGAGAACTAGCCGGAGATACG.

This clone was detected ten times or more. The CDR3: CASSLVASATGELFF. Partial CDR3 DNA: TGTGCCAGCAGCTTAGTAGCTAGCGCCACCGGGGAG. The V and J genes are TRBV7-2 and TRBJ2-2; a weak D match, TRBD2 (6 bases). The read terminates 3 residues before the CDR3 end, so the remaining end is supplied by the germline J gene. This CDR3 has 15 residues. Germline loops: CDR1 SGHTA, CDR2 FQGNSA. V dropped 1 base and J dropped 4 bases, with 10 bases sitting between them.

On this clone itself: The read ends 3 residues early relative to the CDR3; the germline J gene fills the gap. The chain is built from TRBV7-9 and TRBJ2-3; D perhaps matches TRBD2 (5 bases). From germline, CDR1 is SEHNR and CDR2 FQNEAQ (reference sequence). CDR3 length: 13 residues. Here the CDR3 reads CASSLRGPETQYF. The part of the CDR3 DNA that was read is TGTGCCAGCAGCTTGCGAGGGCCGGAGACG.

This clone was seen repeatedly, ten times or more. The CDR3 end lies 3 residues beyond the end of the read and is filled in from the germline J gene. The rearrangement joins TRBV5-4 to TRBJ2-7; 8 bases are shared with TRBD2. This CDR3 region has 14 residues. The V gene's germline CDR1 is SGHNT and CDR2 YYREEE (reference sequence). The junction had 1 base not matched to a gene; V was cut back by 0 bases and J by 2 bases. CDR3 sequence reads: CASSLASGPYEQYF. The DNA read from the CDR3 is TGTGCCAGCAGCTTGGCTAGCGGGCCCTACGAG.

This clone has a count of ten or more. Coverage ceases 3 residues before the CDR3 finishes, and the germline J gene fills in the end. The chain uses TRBV20-1 and TRBJ1-1; D is unresolved. The germline V gene encodes CDR1 DFQATT and CDR2 SNEGSKA (reference sequence). Trimming removed 5 bases at V and 2 bases at J, with 15 bases between. The CDR3 consists of 14 residues. The CDR3 loop is CSAPSQVRNTEAFF. Partial CDR3 DNA: TGCAGTGCTCCCTCCCAGGTGCGAAACACTGAA.

With respect to this clone: The read finishes 3 residues shy of the CDR3 end, and the germline J gene is used to complete it. The J gene is TRBJ1-4, the V gene TRBV18, with 7 bases lining up with TRBD1. The CDR3 has 15 residues. Per germline, CDR1 KGHSH and CDR2 LQKENI. With V trimmed by 5 bases and J by 2 bases, 5 bases remained unmatched. CDR3 DNA, as far as it was read: TGTGCCAGCTCAAAACCGGGACAGACTAATGAAAAA. Residues: CASSKPGQTNEK. The whole CDR3 protein reads CASSKPGQTNEKLFF. Filled out from reference TRBV18 and TRBJ1-4, the complete variable domain reads NAGVMQNPRHLVRRRGQEARLRCSPMKGHSHVYWYRQLPEEGLKFMVYLQKENIIDESGMPKERFSAEFPKEGPSILRIQQVVRGDSAAYFCASSKPGQTNEKLFFGSGTQLSVL.

This clone has at least ten counts. The read terminates 3 residues ahead of where the CDR3 ends, so the germline J gene completes it. The gene calls are TRBV19 and TRBJ1-1; weak D call: TRBD1 (5 bases). The ends were cut back, 6 bases at V and 4 bases at J, with 6 bases in the middle. CDR1 and CDR2 (germline): LNHDA, SQIVND (reference sequence). The CDR3 extends over 11 amino acids. CDR3 amino acids: CASRRGTEAFF. The part of the CDR3 DNA that was read is TGTGCCAGTAGGAGGGGCACTGAA.

This clone has a count of ten or more. CDR3 sequence reads: CASSLTVKGHGELFF. Incomplete CDR3 DNA: TGTGCCAGCAGCCTTACAGTTAAAGGTCACGGGGAG. The genes are TRBV7-2 and TRBJ2-2, with D uncertain. The read terminates 3 residues before the CDR3 end, so the remaining end is supplied by the germline J gene. Trimming left V 5 bases short and J 7 bases short, with 17 bases between. CDR1 SGHTA and CDR2 FQGNSA come from the germline V gene. The CDR3 is 15 residues long.

In its sample, this clone was seen many times. The observed sequence ends 3 residues before the CDR3 terminus, with the missing tail filled in from the germline J gene. The chain joins TRBV5-1 to TRBJ1-2; possibly TRBD1 for D (5 bases). This CDR3 is 14 amino acids long. Trimming pared 5 bases from V and 6 bases from J, leaving 17 bases between. CDR1 is SGHRS and CDR2 is YFSETQ in the germline V gene. The CDR3 DNA, read in part, is TGCGCCAGCAGTCCGGACACCTCAAGGGATGGC. Amino acids: CASSPDTSRDG. The whole CDR3 reads CASSPDTSRDGYTF.

This clone has a count of ten or more. The missing CDR3 end, 3 residues past where the read stops, is filled in from the germline J gene. V gene TRBV11-2 combines with J gene TRBJ2-3; 8 nucleotides line up with TRBD2. The germline V gene has CDR1 SGHAT and CDR2 FQNNGV. The CDR3 runs to 15 residues. V gave up 10 bases and J gave up 1 base; unmatched junction bases: 10. The DNA read from the CDR3 is TGTGCCACGGTTACTAGCGGCGAGGGCACAGATACG. It yields the protein CATVTSGEGTDT. The entire CDR3 protein reads CATVTSGEGTDTQYF.